This passage covers 5 T cell receptor beta chains from one sample sequenced in a study of vaccination effects on CD4 cells after COVID-19. Sequenced by immunoSEQ multiplex PCR; TCRdb stores in-frame clones only, minus some. The sample shows roughly 70,000 clones, under 85% of them seen only once. These receptors' antigens are unknown. Antigen-specific CD4+ T cells were expanded with viral peptide pools in the ViraFEST assay before sequencing. On day 10 of culture, CD4+ T cells were separated out. PCR-confirmed SARS-CoV-2 infection occurred in the person between March and December 2020. Sequencing was performed on CD4+ T cells from PBMCs cultured with HIV peptides, taken before COVID-19 vaccination. Stated subset: HIV-1 Nef peptide pool negative control/reference culture. Receptors originate from a human donor who had a prior SARS-CoV-2 infection.

The rearrangement joins TRBV11-2 to TRBJ2-7; 8 bases agree with TRBD2. V shed 7 bases, J shed 7 bases, and the junction held 12 bases outside the gene matches. CDR3 length: 14 residues. Germline lookup yields CDR1 SGHAT and CDR2 FQNNGV. The CDR3 protein is CASTLWAGGLEQYF. CDR3 nucleotides: TGTGCCAGCACCCTCTGGGCGGGAGGTCTAGAGCAGTACTTC.

The chain joins TRBV6-2 or TRBV6-3 to TRBJ1-2; 9 nucleotides align to TRBD1. The CDR3 sequence is 18 residues long. Germline assignment: CDR1 MNHEY and CDR2 SVGEGT. Losses at the gene ends were 7 bases for V and 3 bases for J; bases not matched to a gene: 18. The CDR3 is CASTPLAGQGYWDYGYTF. DNA for the CDR3: TGTGCCAGCACCCCGCTTGCGGGACAGGGATATTGGGACTATGGCTACACCTTC.

The chain recombines TRBV6-5 with TRBJ1-4; maybe TRBD1 (5 bases). Germline V CDR1 and CDR2: MNHEY, SVGAGI. The CDR3 length is 16 residues. V lost 0 bases and J 4 bases, leaving 12 bases between the germline ends. CDR3 in amino acids: CASSYSGTADNEKLFF. CDR3 nucleotides: TGTGCCAGCAGTTACTCGGGGACGGCTGATAATGAAAAACTGTTTTTT.

The chain is built from TRBV18 and TRBJ2-4; 7 bases align to TRBD2. Germline loops: CDR1 KGHSH, CDR2 LQKENI. This CDR3 spans 13 amino acids. V shed 6 bases, J shed 4 bases, and the junction held 3 bases outside the gene matches. The CDR3 DNA follows: TGTGCCAGCTCCGGTAGCGGGAAAAACATTCAGTACTTC. Amino acids: CASSGSGKNIQYF.

The chain combines TRBV18 with TRBJ1-6, with D hard to call. Germline assignment: CDR1 KGHSH and CDR2 LQKENI. The CDR3 consists of 15 residues. The V end lost 1 base, the J end lost 7 bases, and 11 bases lay between the germline ends. The DNA for the CDR3 is TGTGCCAGCTCACCACAGGAACGAAAAAATTCACCCCTCCACTTT. Translation: CASSPQERKNSPLHF.